The source of this T cell receptor beta chain is a study of T cells expressing NK-cell markers. The CDR3 has 13 residues. For each CDR3 protein, TCRdb gives one entry from its re-call of the 5' RACE reads, without DNA. Its listing shows about 150,000 distinct CDR3 sequences. Sequencing used blood T cells: a sorted CD56 or NKG2C T cell subset, CD4+ or CD8+ T cells, or bulk PBMC T cells (not recorded which). V gene TRBV12-3 or TRBV12-4 combines with J gene TRBJ1-4. This sequence was found in a woman between 50 and 59 years old in good health. The CDR3 spells CASSFQLMKNCFF.